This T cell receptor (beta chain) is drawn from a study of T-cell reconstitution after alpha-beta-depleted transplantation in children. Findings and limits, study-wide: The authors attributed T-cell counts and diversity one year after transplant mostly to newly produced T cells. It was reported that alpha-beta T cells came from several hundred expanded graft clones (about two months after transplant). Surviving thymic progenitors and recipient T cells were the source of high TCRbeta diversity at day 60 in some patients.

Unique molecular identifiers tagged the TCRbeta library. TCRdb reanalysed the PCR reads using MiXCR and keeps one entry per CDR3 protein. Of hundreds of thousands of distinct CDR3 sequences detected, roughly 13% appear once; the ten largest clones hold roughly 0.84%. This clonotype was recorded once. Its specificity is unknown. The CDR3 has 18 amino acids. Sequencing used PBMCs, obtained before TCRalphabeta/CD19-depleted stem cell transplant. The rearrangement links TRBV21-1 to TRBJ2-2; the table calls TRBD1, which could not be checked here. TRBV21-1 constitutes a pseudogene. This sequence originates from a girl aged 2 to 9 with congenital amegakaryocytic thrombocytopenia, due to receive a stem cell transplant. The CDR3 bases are TGTGCCAGCAGCAAATTTTACAGGGCGCCCCCGAACACCGGGGAGCTGTTTTTT. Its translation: CASSKFYRAPPNTGELFF.